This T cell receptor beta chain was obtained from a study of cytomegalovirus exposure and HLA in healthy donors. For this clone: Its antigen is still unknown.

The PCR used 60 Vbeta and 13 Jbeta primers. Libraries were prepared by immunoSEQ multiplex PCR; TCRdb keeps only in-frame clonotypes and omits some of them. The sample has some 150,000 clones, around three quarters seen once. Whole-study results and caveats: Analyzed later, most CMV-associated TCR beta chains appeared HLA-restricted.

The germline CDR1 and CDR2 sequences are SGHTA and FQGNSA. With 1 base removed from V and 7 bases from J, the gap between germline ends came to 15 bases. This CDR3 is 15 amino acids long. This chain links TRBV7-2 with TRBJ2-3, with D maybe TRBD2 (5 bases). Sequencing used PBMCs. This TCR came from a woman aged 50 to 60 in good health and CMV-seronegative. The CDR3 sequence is CASSLVLDATHTQYF. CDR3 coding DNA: TGTGCCAGCAGCTTAGTACTAGATGCGACTCATACGCAGTATTTT.